This TCR beta chain was identified during a study of T cell responses to AZD1222 COVID-19 vaccine. Study at large: Whether given at about 4 or about 12 weeks, second doses were pooled. Findings and caveats of the study: Close to half of spike-specific TCRs reportedly recognize unmutated variant regions. AZD1222 recipients seropositive at baseline numbered only 5 to 7. Only after the peak T cell response were repertoires sampled.

Using immunoSEQ multiplex PCR, the repertoire was profiled, and TCRdb retains in-frame clones only, with some absent. The sample has about 110,000 clones; about 92% are singletons. Between the trimmed V and J ends, which lost 2 bases and 3 bases, there was a span of 5 bases. This CDR3 has 12 amino acids. Germline assignment: CDR1 LGHDT and CDR2 YNNKEL (reference sequence). A note on this clone: Antigen: not known.

This clonotype originated in an adult in good health. This chain joins TRBV3-1 (or the pseudogene TRBV3-2) and TRBJ2-7, with D uncertain. This material consisted of peripheral blood, taken on day 0 of AZD1222 vaccination. CDR3: CASSQKSYEQYF. In nucleotides, the CDR3 is TGTGCCAGCAGCCAAAAGAGCTACGAGCAGTACTTC.